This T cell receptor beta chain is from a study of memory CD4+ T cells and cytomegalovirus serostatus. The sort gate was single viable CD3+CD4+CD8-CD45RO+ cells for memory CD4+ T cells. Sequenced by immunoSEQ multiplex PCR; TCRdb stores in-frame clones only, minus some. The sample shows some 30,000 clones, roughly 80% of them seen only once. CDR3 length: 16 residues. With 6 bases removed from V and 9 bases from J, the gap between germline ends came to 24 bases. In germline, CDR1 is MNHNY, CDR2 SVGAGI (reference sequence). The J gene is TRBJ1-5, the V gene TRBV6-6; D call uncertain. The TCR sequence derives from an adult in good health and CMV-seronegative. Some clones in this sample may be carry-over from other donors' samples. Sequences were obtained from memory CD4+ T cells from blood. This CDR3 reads CASSPSGTAARWPQHF. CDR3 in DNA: TGTGCCAGCAGCCCAAGTGGCACAGCCGCCCGGTGGCCCCAGCATTTT.